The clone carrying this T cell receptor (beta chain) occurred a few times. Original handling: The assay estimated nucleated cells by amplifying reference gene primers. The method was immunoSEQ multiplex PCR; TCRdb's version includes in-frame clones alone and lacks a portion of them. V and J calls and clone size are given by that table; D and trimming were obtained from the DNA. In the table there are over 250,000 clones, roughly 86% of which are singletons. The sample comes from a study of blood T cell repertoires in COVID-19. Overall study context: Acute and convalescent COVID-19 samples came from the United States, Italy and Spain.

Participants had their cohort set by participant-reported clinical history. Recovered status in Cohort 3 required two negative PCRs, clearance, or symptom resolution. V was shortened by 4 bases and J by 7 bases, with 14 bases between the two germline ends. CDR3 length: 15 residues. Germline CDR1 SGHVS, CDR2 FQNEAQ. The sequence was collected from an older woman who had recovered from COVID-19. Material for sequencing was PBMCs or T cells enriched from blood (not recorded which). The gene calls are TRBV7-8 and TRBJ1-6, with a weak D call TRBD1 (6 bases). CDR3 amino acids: CASSYLGATNSPLHF. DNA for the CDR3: TGTGCCAGCAGCTACCTGGGGGCGACCAATTCACCCCTCCACTTT.